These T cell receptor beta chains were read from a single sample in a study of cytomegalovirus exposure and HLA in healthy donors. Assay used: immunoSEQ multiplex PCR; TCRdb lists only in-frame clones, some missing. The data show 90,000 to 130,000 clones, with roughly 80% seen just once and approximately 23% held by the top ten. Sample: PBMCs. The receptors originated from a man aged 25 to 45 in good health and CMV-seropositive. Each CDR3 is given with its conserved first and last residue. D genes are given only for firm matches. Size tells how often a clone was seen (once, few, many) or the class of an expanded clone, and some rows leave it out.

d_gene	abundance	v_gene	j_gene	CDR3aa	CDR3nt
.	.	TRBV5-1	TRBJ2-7	CASSFGSGPYEQYF	TGCGCCAGCAGCTTTGGTAGCGGACCCTACGAGCAGTACTTC
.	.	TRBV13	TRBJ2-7	CASSPRWGSYEQYF	TGTGCCAGCAGCCCTCGATGGGGCTCCTACGAGCAGTACTTC
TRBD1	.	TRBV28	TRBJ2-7	CASSIGGQGYEQYF	TGTGCCAGCAGCATAGGGGGACAGGGCTACGAGCAGTACTTC
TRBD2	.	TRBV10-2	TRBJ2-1	CASSGLAGGIYNEQFF	TGCGCCAGCAGCGGACTAGCGGGGGGAATCTACAATGAGCAGTTCTTC
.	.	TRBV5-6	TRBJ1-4	CASSVDGVEGKLFF	TGTGCCAGCAGCGTGGACGGGGTAGAGGGAAAACTGTTTTTT
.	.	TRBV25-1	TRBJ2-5	CASSERSSAQTQYF	TGTGCCAGCAGTGAGAGATCTAGCGCCCAGACCCAGTACTTC
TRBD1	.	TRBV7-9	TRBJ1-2	CSSSSPGTGFNYGYTF	TGTTCCAGCAGCTCTCCCGGGACAGGGTTTAACTATGGCTACACCTTC
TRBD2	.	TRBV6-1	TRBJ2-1	CATLQIAGGRFF	TGTGCCACTCTGCAAATAGCGGGAGGGCGGTTCTTC
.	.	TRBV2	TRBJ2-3	CASSEFGGESTDTQYF	TGTGCCAGCAGTGAATTCGGCGGGGAAAGCACAGATACGCAGTATTTT
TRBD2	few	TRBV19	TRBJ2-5	CASKRGLAGLETQYF	TGTGCCAGTAAGAGGGGCCTAGCGGGATTAGAGACCCAGTACTTC
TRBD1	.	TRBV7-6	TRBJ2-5	CASSSIRGLETQYF	TGTGCCAGCAGTTCTATCAGGGGGCTGGAGACCCAGTACTTC
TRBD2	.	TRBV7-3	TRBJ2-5	CASSLNGRGETQYF	TGTGCCAGCAGCTTAAATGGGAGGGGAGAGACCCAGTACTTC
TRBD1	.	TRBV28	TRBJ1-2	CASTLDRDDYGYTF	TGTGCCAGCACCCTTGACAGGGATGACTATGGCTACACCTTC
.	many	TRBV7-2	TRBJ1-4	CASSLWGRGGGANEKLFF	TGTGCCAGCAGCTTATGGGGTCGGGGGGGCGGCGCGAATGAAAAACTGTTTTTT
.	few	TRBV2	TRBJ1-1	CASSVGRKNTEAFF	TGTGCCAGCAGTGTTGGCAGAAAGAACACTGAAGCTTTCTTT
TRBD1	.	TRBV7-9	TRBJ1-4	CASSTSTGGGEKLFF	TGTGCCAGCAGCACAAGTACAGGGGGCGGTGAAAAACTGTTTTTT
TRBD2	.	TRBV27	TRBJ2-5	CASSGTQGSGSLETQYF	TGTGCCAGCAGTGGGACGCAAGGCAGCGGGAGTTTAGAGACCCAGTACTTC
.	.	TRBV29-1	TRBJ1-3	CSVDVGRVGNTIYF	TGCAGCGTTGATGTGGGGCGAGTAGGAAACACCATATATTTT
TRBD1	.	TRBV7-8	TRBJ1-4	CASSVRDRLGPNEKLFF	TGTGCCAGCAGCGTCCGGGACAGACTCGGACCTAATGAAAAACTGTTTTTT
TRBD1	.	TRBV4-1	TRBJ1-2	CASSQPSFQGARGYTF	TGCGCCAGCAGCCAACCATCTTTCCAGGGGGCGCGAGGCTACACCTTC
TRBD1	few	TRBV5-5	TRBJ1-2	CASSLNLGQDLNYGYTF	TGTGCCAGCAGCTTGAATCTGGGACAGGATCTAAACTATGGCTACACCTTC
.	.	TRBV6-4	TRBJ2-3	CAPRDTQYF	TGTGCCCCTCGGGATACGCAGTATTTT
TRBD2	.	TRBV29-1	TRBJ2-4	CSGARGEGNIQYF	TGCAGCGGGGCTCGCGGGGAGGGGAACATTCAGTACTTC